This T cell receptor beta chain was documented in a study of CD8+ T cells in alopecia areata. The treatment was: oral pan-JAK inhibitor, 5-10 mg twice daily. Germline V gives CDR1 SQVTM, CDR2 ANQGSEA. The trim removed 4 bases at V and 3 bases at J, leaving 4 bases unmatched. CDR3 length: 14 residues. This clone was observed a few times. cDNA serving as the sequencing template came from extracted, reverse transcribed RNA. TCRdb's copy holds only in-frame clones and misses some; the assay was immunoSEQ multiplex PCR. Of under 250,000 clones listed, approximately 72% are singletons. Sequenced material: CD4+ T cells sorted from blood, taken at week 44, from a patient treated with tofacitinib. The J gene is TRBJ2-1, the V gene TRBV29-1; 9 bases are shared with TRBD2. The TCR originated in a human donor with alopecia areata. The CDR3 DNA reads TGCAGCGTTGTTCCAGCGGGGGGCTACAATGAGCAGTTCTTC. Protein: CSVVPAGGYNEQFF.